These 27 T cell receptor beta chains came from one sample sequenced in a study of metastatic and nonmetastatic thyroid tumors. None of the patients had undergone any treatment ahead of thyroid surgery. TCRdb ran MiXCR on the PCR reads. The data contain some 19,000 clones, 25% of them singletons. Sequenced material: blood. Source of these receptors: a male donor with papillary thyroid cancer or a benign thyroid nodule (not recorded which). Some clones in this sample may be carry-over from other donors' samples.

Within the sample, this clone is medium-sized. The chain is built from TRBV20-1 and TRBJ2-1; unclear D gene. CDR1 and CDR2 from the germline V gene are DFQATT and SNEGSKA (reference sequence). The CDR3 extends over 13 amino acids. Trimming took off 6 bases at V and 1 base at J, with 10 bases between the two ends. In DNA, the CDR3 is TGCAGTGCCCTCCCAAGTTCCTACAATGAGCAGTTCTTC. Protein sequence: CSALPSSYNEQFF.

This clone was seen a handful of times. The V gene is TRBV6-1, the J gene TRBJ2-2; D is perhaps TRBD2 (6 bases). The germline V and J ends were trimmed by 6 bases and 6 bases, with 11 bases remaining between them. CDR3 length: 13 amino acids. In germline, CDR1 is MNHNS, CDR2 SASEGT. The CDR3 sequence: CASRTRVSGELFF. The CDR3, as DNA: TGTGCCAGCAGGACTAGGGTCTCCGGGGAGCTGTTTTTT.

Judged by abundance, this clone is medium-sized. The gene calls are TRBV6-1 and TRBJ1-3; possible D gene TRBD1, 6 bases. V lost 6 bases and J 0 bases, leaving 18 bases between the germline ends. This CDR3 has 17 amino acids. Germline CDR1 reads MNHNS; CDR2 reads SASEGT. The CDR3 loop is CASRSLGAVGSGNTIYF. CDR3 nucleotide sequence: TGTGCCAGCAGATCCCTGGGGGCGGTCGGCTCTGGAAACACCATATATTTT.

Many counts were recorded for this clone. The CDR3 sequence: CASSLRGGANTGELFF. CDR3 nucleotide sequence: TGTGCCAGCAGCTTGCGTGGTGGAGCGAACACCGGGGAGCTGTTTTTT. The rearrangement links TRBV5-4 to TRBJ2-2, with D uncertain. Trimming took 1 base from V and 0 from J, leaving 10 bases between them. This CDR3 has 16 amino acids. Per germline, CDR1 SGHNT and CDR2 YYREEE (reference sequence).

This sequence joins TRBV6-7 and TRBJ2-7; D may be TRBD1 (5 bases). TRBV6-7 is recorded as an ORF, its role being uncertain. The CDR3 spans 19 residues. Trimming removed 2 bases from V and 4 bases from J, with 27 bases in between. The CDR3 loop is CASSYGHGPNCSGSYEQYF. CDR3 sequence (DNA): TGTGCCAGCAGTTACGGACACGGCCCTAACTGTAGTGGATCATACGAGCAGTACTTC.

The rearrangement joins TRBV7-9 to TRBJ2-2; D call uncertain. The CDR3 consists of 14 residues. Germline-derived CDR1 and CDR2 are SEHNR and FQNEAQ (reference sequence). Deletions cut 2 bases from V and 6 bases from J, with 10 bases between. The CDR3 region has the DNA TGTGCCAGCAGCTTATGGGGTATTCCCGGGGAGCTGTTTTTT. Its protein product is CASSLWGIPGELFF. The full variable domain, rest sourced from reference TRBV7-9 and TRBJ2-2, is DTGVSQNPRHKITKRGQNVTFRCDPISEHNRLYWYRQTLGQGPEFLTYFQNEAQLEKSRLLSDRFSAERPKGSFSTLEIQRTEQGDSAMYLCASSLWGIPGELFFGEGSRLTVL.

By sample share, this clone is medium-sized. This chain connects TRBV11-2 to TRBJ2-7, with D perhaps matching TRBD1 or TRBD2 (6 bases each). Germline CDR1 reads SGHAT; CDR2 reads FQNNGV. This CDR3 spans 15 amino acids. The V end was cut by 1 base, the J end by 6 bases, with 16 bases between. The CDR3 region has the DNA TGTGCCAGCAGCTTAGTTAGGACAGCGGGCGGCGAGCAGTACTTC. It codes for CASSLVRTAGGEQYF.

This clone was seen many times. J is TRBJ2-2 and V is TRBV10-3; the D gene is possibly TRBD1 (5 bases). Trimming cost V 3 bases and J 10 bases, with 12 bases left between them. Germline assignment: CDR1 ENHRY and CDR2 SYGVKD. The CDR3 has 13 amino acids. In nucleotides, the CDR3 is TGTGCCATCAGTGACAGGGTGCAGGAGGAGCTGTTTTTT. Translation gives CAISDRVQEELFF.

This chain uses TRBV6-2 or TRBV6-3 with TRBJ2-2; unclear D gene. Trimming cost V 1 base and J 5 bases, with 5 bases left between them. This CDR3 has 13 residues. The germline V gene encodes CDR1 MNHEY and CDR2 SVGEGT. This chain's CDR3 is CASSYLGTGELFF. As DNA, the CDR3 is TGTGCCAGCAGTTACTTAGGAACCGGGGAGCTGTTTTTT.

This chain links TRBV25-1 with TRBJ1-2, with D perhaps matching TRBD1 (5 bases). The V and J ends lost 10 bases and 4 bases respectively, with 25 bases between them. The germline V gene has CDR1 MGHDK and CDR2 SYGVNS. The CDR3 is 16 amino acids. For the CDR3, the DNA is TGTGCCAACACCTCTTGGGTGGGAGGAGGGACCTATGGCTACACCTTC. Amino acids: CANTSWVGGGTYGYTF.

This clone appeared a few times. The chain is built from TRBV6-5 and TRBJ2-7; TRBD1 matches at 8 bases. V was pared by 0 bases and J by 6 bases, with 13 bases of the junction left unmatched. Germline-derived CDR1 and CDR2 are MNHEY and SVGAGI. The CDR3 contains 17 residues. The CDR3 reads CASSYSAFAGQDREQYF. DNA for the CDR3: TGTGCCAGCAGTTACTCGGCGTTTGCGGGACAGGACCGCGAGCAGTACTTC.

The chain recombines TRBV10-2 with TRBJ2-7, with TRBD2 as a possible D gene (5 bases). The length of the CDR3 is 13 residues. Germline-derived CDR1 and CDR2 are WSHSY and SAAADI. Trimming removed 7 bases from V and 7 bases from J, with 17 bases in between. The CDR3 region has the DNA TGCGCCAGCATGTTGACCGGACTGGGGGAGCAGTACTTC. As protein: CASMLTGLGEQYF.

This clone has more than one count but fewer than ten. The chain uses TRBV6-2 or TRBV6-3 and TRBJ2-1; D ambiguous. Germline V CDR1 and CDR2: MNHEY, SVGEGT. V lost 8 bases and J 0 bases, leaving 11 bases between the germline ends. This CDR3 is 14 amino acids long. This CDR3 reads CASCRSSSYNEQFF. As DNA, the CDR3 is TGTGCCAGCTGCAGGTCCAGCTCCTACAATGAGCAGTTCTTC.

The rearrangement links TRBV19 to TRBJ1-6; TRBD1 aligns across 7 bases. CDR1 and CDR2 (germline): LNHDA, SQIVND (reference sequence). The J segment lost 4 bases and the V segment lost 8 bases, leaving 11 bases of the junction unmatched. This CDR3 has 16 amino acids. CDR3 nucleotide sequence: TGTGCCAGTTCCTCCAGCCGGGACAGTTATAATTCACCCCTCCACTTT. This translates into CASSSSRDSYNSPLHF.

This clone was found many times. This chain connects TRBV6-5 to TRBJ1-6; tentative D call: TRBD1 (6 bases). The CDR3 covers 16 residues. Germline values: CDR1 MNHEY, CDR2 SVGAGI. V lost 0 bases and J lost 4, with 10 bases in between. Written as DNA, the CDR3 is TGTGCCAGCAGTTACTCAGGGGGGCGTTATAATTCACCCCTCCACTTT. Translated, it gives CASSYSGGRYNSPLHF.

This clone was detected many times. This chain links TRBV5-1 with TRBJ2-3; D is ambiguous. The CDR3 contains 15 residues. Germline V CDR1 and CDR2: SGHRS, YFSETQ. Trimming cost V 4 bases and J 0 bases, with 12 bases left between them. CDR3 loop: CASSVERPSTDTQYF. The CDR3 nucleotides read TGCGCCAGCAGCGTGGAAAGACCAAGCACAGATACGCAGTATTTT.

Details on this clone: One end of the junction does not line up with germline, which may come from a read error. The identical CDR3 is also encoded by other nucleotide sequences in the sample. The chain combines TRBV6-1 with TRBJ2-3; TRBD1 might be the D (6 bases). Per germline, CDR1 MNHNS and CDR2 SASEGT. This CDR3 contains 15 residues. DNA for the CDR3: TGTGCTAGCAGTGCCCGTGGGGGCGGTTCAGATACGCAGTATTTT. This encodes CASSARGGGSDTQYF.

In its sample, this clone was seen a few times. V usage is TRBV5-4 and J usage is TRBJ1-2, with TRBD1 matching 8 bases. The V gene's germline CDR1 is SGHNT and CDR2 YYREEE (reference sequence). The CDR3 has 16 residues. V lost 6 bases and J lost 2; bases outside the gene matches: 12. The CDR3 loop reads CASTARGTGPNYGYTF. DNA for the CDR3: TGTGCCAGCACAGCCCGAGGGACAGGACCCAACTATGGCTACACCTTC.

J is TRBJ2-7 and V is TRBV6-5; no definite D call. The ends were cut back, 2 bases at V and 5 bases at J, with 7 bases in the middle. Germline-derived CDR1 and CDR2 are MNHEY and SVGAGI. This CDR3 is built from 12 residues. In DNA form, the CDR3 reads TGTGCCAGCAGTTACAGCACTAACGAGCAGTACTTC. Amino acids: CASSYSTNEQYF.

By proportion, this clone is medium-sized. This sequence joins TRBV19 and TRBJ1-1; D is perhaps TRBD1 (6 bases). Germline lookup yields CDR1 LNHDA and CDR2 SQIVND (reference sequence). The V and J ends lost 2 bases and 7 bases respectively, with 11 bases between them. The CDR3 has 13 residues. CDR3 bases: TGTGCCAGTAGTATACGGGGGCCCCATGAAGCTTTCTTT. This codes for CASSIRGPHEAFF.

The V gene is TRBV9, the J gene TRBJ1-2; 7 bases are a match to TRBD1. Losses at the gene ends were 4 bases for V and 8 bases for J; bases not matched to a gene: 11. Germline CDR1 is SGDLS and CDR2 is YYNGEE. The CDR3 is 14 amino acids. The CDR3 loop is CASSSGQPFDGYTF. The CDR3 nucleotides are TGTGCCAGCAGCTCGGGACAGCCCTTCGACGGCTACACCTTC.

This clone was counted only a few times. The V call is TRBV6-2 or TRBV6-3, the J call TRBJ2-2; D is possibly TRBD1 (5 bases). Per germline, CDR1 MNHEY and CDR2 SVGEGT. CDR3 length equals 13 residues. V shed 6 bases and J shed 3 bases, with 8 bases lying between them. CDR3 residues: CASRTGDTGELFF. As DNA, the CDR3 is TGTGCCAGCAGAACAGGAGACACCGGGGAGCTGTTTTTT.

By share of the sample, this clone is medium-sized. V usage is TRBV28 and J usage is TRBJ2-2, with D tentatively TRBD1 (5 bases). Germline assignment: CDR1 MDHEN and CDR2 SYDVKM. This CDR3 is built from 13 residues. Trimming removed 4 bases from V and 7 bases from J, with 10 bases in between. This chain's CDR3 is CASSWAGIGELFF. The DNA for the CDR3 is TGTGCCAGCAGTTGGGCAGGGATCGGGGAGCTGTTTTTT.

In this sample, this clone is medium-sized (0.01 to 0.1%). The chain carries TRBV6-1 and TRBJ2-7; D not resolved. CDR3 length: 15 residues. Germline CDR1 MNHNS, CDR2 SASEGT. Trimming left V 9 bases short and J 4 bases short, with 22 bases between. Here the CDR3 reads CASGEAKIPRYEQYF. The DNA for the CDR3 is TGTGCCAGTGGCGAGGCCAAGATTCCCCGATACGAGCAGTACTTC.

This clone was detected ten times or more. The rearrangement links TRBV13 to TRBJ2-7; either TRBD1 or TRBD2 may supply D (5 bases each). Germline CDR1 is PRHDT and CDR2 is FYEKMQ (reference sequence). Trimming pared 3 bases from V and 3 bases from J, leaving 6 bases between. The CDR3 length is 12 residues. In DNA, the CDR3 is TGTGCCAGCAGCTTGGGGGACTACGAGCAGTACTTC. Translating it yields CASSLGDYEQYF.

The chain uses TRBV11-1 and TRBJ2-7; the D gene is possibly TRBD2 (5 bases). Germline CDR1 reads SGHAT; CDR2 reads FQDESV (reference sequence). CDR3 size: 16 residues. V was clipped by 3 bases and J by 3 bases, with 18 bases between them. The DNA of the CDR3 is TGTGCCAGCAGCTTTACCGGGATAGGTCCGGGCTACGAGCAGTACTTC. This gives the protein CASSFTGIGPGYEQYF.

This clone is medium-sized (0.01 to 0.1%) by share. This sequence joins TRBV19 and TRBJ2-3; weak D call: TRBD1 (6 bases). Germline-derived CDR1 and CDR2 are LNHDA and SQIVND (reference sequence). V was clipped by 3 bases and J by 4 bases, with 11 bases between them. The length of the CDR3 is 14 residues. CDR3 coding DNA: TGTGCCAGTAGTATGGACAGAGGTGCAGATACGCAGTATTTT. It yields the protein CASSMDRGADTQYF.